The 2 T cell receptor beta chains presented below share a single source sample, sequenced in a study of T cell changes during pregnancy in multiple sclerosis. Sequencing was performed with immunoSEQ multiplex PCR; in TCRdb, only in-frame clones are kept and a portion is missing. The sample includes about 79,000 clones, about 93% seen only once; the top ten take under 0.6%. Sequences were derived from CD4+ T cells from peripheral blood mononuclear cells, sampled in the second trimester of pregnancy. These receptors came from a female donor with multiple sclerosis, enrolled in a pregnancy study.

This clone was picked up one time. The V call is TRBV19, the J call TRBJ2-7; 7 bases are a match to TRBD2. With V trimmed by 5 bases and J by 5 bases, 6 bases remained unmatched. Germline V lookup: CDR1 LNHDA, CDR2 SQIVND (reference sequence). This CDR3 comprises 13 residues. Here the CDR3 DNA reads TGTGCCAGTAGTGAAACTAGCGCCCACGAGCAGTACTTC. As protein: CASSETSAHEQYF.

This chain connects TRBV18 to TRBJ1-1, with 9 bases fitting TRBD1. The CDR3 consists of 17 residues. The V gene's germline CDR1 is KGHSH and CDR2 LQKENI. With V trimmed by 1 base and J by 5 bases, 11 bases remained unmatched. The CDR3 loop reads CASSPRTPGQGGTEAFF. The CDR3 DNA reads as TGTGCCAGCTCACCACGAACACCGGGACAGGGAGGGACTGAAGCTTTCTTT.